Listed here are 14 T cell receptor beta chains from one sample, sequenced in a study of T cell responses to AZD1222 COVID-19 vaccine. The protocol was immunoSEQ multiplex PCR, while the TCRdb copy is restricted to in-frame clones and leaves out a portion. The sample has 190,000 or so clones; around nine tenths are singletons. The sample was peripheral blood, taken 28 days after the second AZD1222 dose. These receptors were obtained from an adult who received the AZD1222 COVID-19 vaccine.

V gene TRBV10-3 combines with J gene TRBJ1-2; perhaps TRBD1 as D (5 bases). The CDR3 extends over 13 amino acids. Per the germline V gene, CDR1 is ENHRY and CDR2 is SYGVKD. V lost 1 base to trimming and J lost 5 bases, with 8 bases between them. CDR3 DNA sequence: TGTGCCATCAGTGAGTTAGGGGAATATGGCTACACCTTC. Translated: CAISELGEYGYTF.

This clone came up a few times. V usage is TRBV7-9 and J usage is TRBJ2-5, with TRBD1 identical over 8 bases. The germline CDR1 and CDR2 sequences are SEHNR and FQNEAQ (reference sequence). With V trimmed by 5 bases and J by 1 base, 6 bases remained unmatched. CDR3 size: 15 residues. The CDR3 loop reads CASSRRDRGQETQYF. Here the CDR3 DNA reads TGTGCCAGCAGCCGACGAGACAGGGGCCAAGAGACCCAGTACTTC.

The V call is TRBV9, the J call TRBJ2-5; D remains ambiguous. The CDR3 spans 16 residues. V dropped 0 bases and J dropped 4 bases, with 16 bases sitting between them. Germline V gives CDR1 SGDLS, CDR2 YYNGEE. DNA for the CDR3: TGTGCCAGCAGCGTAGCTCCGGGTATGTCAGGAGAGACCCAGTACTTC. Protein: CASSVAPGMSGETQYF.

The chain carries TRBV4-1 and TRBJ2-7; TRBD1 aligns across 10 bases. The CDR3 loop spans 15 amino acids. With V trimmed by 4 bases and J by 3 bases, 6 bases remained unmatched. Germline CDR1 MGHRA, CDR2 YSYEKL. As DNA, the CDR3 is TGCGCCAGCAGCCTACCCGGGACAGGGGACTACGAGCAGTACTTC. As protein: CASSLPGTGDYEQYF.

This clone was counted a single time. The rearrangement joins TRBV25-1 to TRBJ2-7; either TRBD1 or TRBD2 may fit D (6 bases each). Germline V gene lookup returns CDR1 MGHDK and CDR2 SYGVNS. This CDR3 contains 15 residues. Trimming removed 4 bases at V and 0 bases at J, with 13 bases between. The CDR3 nucleotides read TGTGCCAGCAGTGGAGGGGGGACCTTCTCCTACGAGCAGTACTTC. This codes for CASSGGGTFSYEQYF.

The rearrangement uses TRBV7-2 and TRBJ2-2; 9 nucleotides agree with TRBD1. CDR1 is SGHTA, CDR2 FQGNSA, per germline. CDR3 length: 16 amino acids. The V gene end was trimmed by 0 bases and the J gene end by 6 bases; junction bases not matched to a gene: 5. CDR3 bases: TGTGCCAGCAGCTTAGCAGGACAGGGGTGGGCCGGGGAGCTGTTTTTT. Its protein is CASSLAGQGWAGELFF.

The rearrangement joins TRBV7-3 to TRBJ2-2, with D tentatively TRBD2 (6 bases). The CDR3 loop spans 17 amino acids. The V gene lost 5 bases and the J gene lost 5 bases, with 21 bases spanning the gap. Germline lookup yields CDR1 SGHTA and CDR2 FQGTGA. CDR3 nucleotides: TGTGCCAGCAGCCGGGTGGCGGGGTTGGGTTGGACCGGGGAGCTGTTTTTT. Its protein product is CASSRVAGLGWTGELFF.

This clone is a singleton in its sample. The chain joins TRBV19 to TRBJ2-4; tentative D call: TRBD2 (6 bases). Germline V gene lookup returns CDR1 LNHDA and CDR2 SQIVND (reference sequence). The CDR3 runs to 16 residues. Trimming shortened V by 3 bases and J by 3 bases, and 15 bases separated the two germline ends. CDR3 residues: CASSIFGRGGKNIQYF. The CDR3 DNA sequence: TGTGCCAGTAGTATCTTCGGGAGAGGTGGCAAAAACATTCAGTACTTC.

J is TRBJ2-7 and V is TRBV6-5, with D unresolved. Deletions cut 0 bases from V and 4 bases from J, with 7 bases between. The CDR3 runs to 13 residues. From germline, CDR1 is MNHEY and CDR2 SVGAGI. CDR3 DNA sequence: TGTGCCAGCAGTTACTCTGGTAGTTACGAGCAGTACTTC. Protein product: CASSYSGSYEQYF.

The V call is TRBV7-6, the J call TRBJ2-3, with D unclear. Germline CDR1 reads SGHVS; CDR2 reads FNYEAQ. V lost 5 bases and J 1 base, leaving 13 bases between the germline ends. The CDR3 extends over 15 amino acids. CDR3: CASSPLPEGTDTQYF. CDR3 sequence (DNA): TGTGCCAGCAGCCCGTTACCAGAGGGCACAGATACGCAGTATTTT.

This rearrangement joins TRBV28 to TRBJ2-7; D is perhaps TRBD1 (6 bases). Per the germline V gene, CDR1 is MDHEN and CDR2 is SYDVKM. The V gene lost 7 bases and the J gene lost 3 bases, with 19 bases spanning the gap. The CDR3 runs 15 residues. The CDR3 DNA sequence: TGTGCCAGCACAACCGGGCCTAAAGGGGGCTACGAGCAGTACTTC. Translated, it gives CASTTGPKGGYEQYF.

The chain combines TRBV7-2 with TRBJ1-6; a weak D match, TRBD1 (6 bases). The CDR3 sequence is 13 residues long. V was cut by 5 bases and J by 10 bases, with 12 bases left in between. Germline CDR1 is SGHTA and CDR2 is FQGNSA. The CDR3 here is CASSQRGNSPLHF. The CDR3 DNA reads TGTGCCAGCAGCCAAAGGGGGAACTCACCCCTCCACTTT.

CDR3 protein: CASSLGRTGGYTEAFF. The DNA of the CDR3 is TGTGCCAGCAGCTTAGGCAGGACAGGGGGTTACACTGAAGCTTTCTTT. This sequence joins TRBV7-9 and TRBJ1-1; 10 bases are a match to TRBD1. With V trimmed by 1 base and J by 3 bases, 5 bases remained unmatched. There are 16 residues in the CDR3. Germline-derived CDR1 and CDR2 are SEHNR and FQNEAQ (reference sequence).

The chain combines TRBV7-2 with TRBJ1-1; the D gene is possibly TRBD1 (6 bases). The CDR3 runs to 15 residues. Trimming took off 4 bases at V and 2 bases at J, with 14 bases between the two ends. Germline CDR1 reads SGHTA; CDR2 reads FQGNSA. CDR3 in amino acids: CASSWGRGTNTEAFF. The CDR3 DNA follows: TGTGCCAGCAGCTGGGGCAGGGGCACTAACACTGAAGCTTTCTTT.